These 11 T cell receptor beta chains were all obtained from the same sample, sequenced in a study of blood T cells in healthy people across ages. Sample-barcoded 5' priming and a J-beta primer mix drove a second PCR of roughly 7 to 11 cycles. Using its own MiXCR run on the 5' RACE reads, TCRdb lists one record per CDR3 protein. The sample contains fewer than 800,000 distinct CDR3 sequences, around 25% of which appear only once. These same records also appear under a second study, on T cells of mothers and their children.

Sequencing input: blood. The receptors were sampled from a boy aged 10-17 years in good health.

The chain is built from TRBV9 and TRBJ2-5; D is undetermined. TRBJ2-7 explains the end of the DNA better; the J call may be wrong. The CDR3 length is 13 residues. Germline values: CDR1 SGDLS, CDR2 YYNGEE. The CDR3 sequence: CASSVSVGYEQYF. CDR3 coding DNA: TGTGCCAGCAGCGTATCGGTGGGGTACGAGCAGTACTTC.

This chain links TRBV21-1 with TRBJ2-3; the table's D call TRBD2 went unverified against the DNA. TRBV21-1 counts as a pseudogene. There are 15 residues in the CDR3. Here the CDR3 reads CASSLTSGSSYTQYF. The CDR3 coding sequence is TGTGCCAGCAGCCTGACTAGCGGGAGCTCGTATACGCAGTATTTT.

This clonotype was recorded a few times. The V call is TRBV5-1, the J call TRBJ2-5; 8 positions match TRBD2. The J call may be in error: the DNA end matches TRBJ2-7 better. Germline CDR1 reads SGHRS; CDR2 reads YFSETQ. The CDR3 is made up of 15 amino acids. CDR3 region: CASSPFSGTSYEQYF. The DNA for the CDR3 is TGCGCCAGCAGCCCATTTAGCGGGACCTCCTACGAGCAGTACTTC.

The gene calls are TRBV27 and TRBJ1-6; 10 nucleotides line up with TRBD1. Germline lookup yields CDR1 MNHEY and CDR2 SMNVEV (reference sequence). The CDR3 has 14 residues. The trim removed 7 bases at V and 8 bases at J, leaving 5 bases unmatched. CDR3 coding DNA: TGTGCCAGCACCCTGACAGGGGGCCATTCACCCCTCCACTTT. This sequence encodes CASTLTGGHSPLHF.

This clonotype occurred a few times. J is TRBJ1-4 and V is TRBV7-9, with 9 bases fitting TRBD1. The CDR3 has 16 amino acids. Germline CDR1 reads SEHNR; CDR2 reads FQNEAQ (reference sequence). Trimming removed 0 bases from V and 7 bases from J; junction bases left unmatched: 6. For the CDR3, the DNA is TGTGCCAGCAGCTTAGCGCTGGACAGGGGTTCTGAAAAACTGTTTTTT. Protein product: CASSLALDRGSEKLFF.

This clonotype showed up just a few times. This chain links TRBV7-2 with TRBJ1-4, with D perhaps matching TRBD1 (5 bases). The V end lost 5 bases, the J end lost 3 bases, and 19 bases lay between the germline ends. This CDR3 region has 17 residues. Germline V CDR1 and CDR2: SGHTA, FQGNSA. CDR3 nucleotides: TGTGCCAGCAGCATAAATTTCCCACCGGGGGCTAATGAAAAACTGTTTTTT. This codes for CASSINFPPGANEKLFF.

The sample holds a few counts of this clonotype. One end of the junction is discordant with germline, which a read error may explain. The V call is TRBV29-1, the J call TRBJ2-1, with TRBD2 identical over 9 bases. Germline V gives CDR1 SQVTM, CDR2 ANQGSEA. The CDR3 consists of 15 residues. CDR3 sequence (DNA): TGCAGCGTTGAAATGGCGGGAGGGCCCCACAACGAGCAGTTCTTC. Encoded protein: CSVEMAGGPHNEQFF.

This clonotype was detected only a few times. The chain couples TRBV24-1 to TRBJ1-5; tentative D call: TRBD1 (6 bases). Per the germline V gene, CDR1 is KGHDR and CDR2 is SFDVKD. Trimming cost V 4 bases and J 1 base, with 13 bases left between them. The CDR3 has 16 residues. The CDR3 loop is CATSDGGPLSNQPQHF. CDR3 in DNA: TGTGCCACCAGTGACGGGGGGCCTCTAAGCAATCAGCCCCAGCATTTT.

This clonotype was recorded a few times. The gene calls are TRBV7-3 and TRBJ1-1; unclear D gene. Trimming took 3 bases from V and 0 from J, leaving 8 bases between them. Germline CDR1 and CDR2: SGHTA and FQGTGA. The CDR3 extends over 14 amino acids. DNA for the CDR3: TGTGCCAGCAGCTTGGCAGAGATGAACACTGAAGCTTTCTTT. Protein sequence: CASSLAEMNTEAFF.

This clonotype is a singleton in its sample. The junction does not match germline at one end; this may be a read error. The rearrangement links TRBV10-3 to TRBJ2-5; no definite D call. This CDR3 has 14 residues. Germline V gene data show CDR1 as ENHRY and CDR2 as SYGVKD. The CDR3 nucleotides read TGTGCCATCAGTGAGCCGGCAGACCAAGAGACCGAGTACTTC. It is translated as CAISEPADQETEYF.

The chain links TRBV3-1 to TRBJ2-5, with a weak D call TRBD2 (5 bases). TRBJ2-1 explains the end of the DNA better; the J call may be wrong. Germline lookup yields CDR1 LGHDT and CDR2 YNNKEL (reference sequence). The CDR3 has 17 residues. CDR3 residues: CASSLQPAGLLYNEQFF. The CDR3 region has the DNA TGTGCCAGCAGCCTCCAGCCCGCGGGTCTACTCTACAATGAGCAGTTCTTC.